Listed below are T cell receptor beta chains from one sample, sequenced in a study of shared T cell receptors in the human thymus. The protocol was immunoSEQ multiplex PCR, while the TCRdb copy is restricted to in-frame clones and leaves out a portion. This table has 500,000 to 750,000 clones, roughly 90% appearing once. The sample also formed part of further work on human thymus T cells.

The material sequenced was thymocytes. All receptors come from a boy younger than two with a congenital heart defect. The CDR3 runs from the conserved cysteine through the conserved F or W. A D gene is named only where the DNA matches it firmly. Rows may omit the clone size; those that give it use once, few, many or a size class.

NA	TRBJ2-1	TRBV19	NA	CASSIDPNRENEQFF	TGTGCCAGTAGTATAGATCCTAACAGGGAGAATGAGCAGTTCTTC
NA	TRBJ2-5	TRBV6-1	NA	CASSEILRQETQYF	TGTGCCAGCAGTGAAATTCTGCGACAAGAGACCCAGTACTTC
NA	TRBJ2-5	TRBV11-2	TRBD2	CASSTGLVRETQYF	TGTGCCAGCAGCACCGGACTAGTTCGAGAGACCCAGTACTTC
NA	TRBJ2-7	TRBV29-1	TRBD2	CSVQLAGVVGSEQYF	TGCAGCGTGCAACTAGCGGGAGTAGTGGGATCCGAGCAGTACTTC
NA	TRBJ1-2	TRBV5-8	TRBD1	CASSSPSPRGRYGYTF	TGTGCCAGCAGCTCCCCTTCTCCCAGGGGGCGGTATGGCTACACCTTC
NA	TRBJ1-3	TRBV9	NA	CASAPSGNTIYF	TGTGCCAGCGCGCCCTCTGGAAACACCATATATTTT
NA	TRBJ1-5	TRBV14	NA	CASSQEVLATAVNQPQHF	TGTGCCAGCAGCCAAGAAGTTCTTGCGACAGCAGTTAATCAGCCCCAGCATTTT
NA	TRBJ1-2	TRBV27	NA	CASSLSPGEFKYGYTF	TGTGCCAGCAGTTTATCCCCAGGGGAGTTCAAGTATGGCTACACCTTC
NA	TRBJ2-1	TRBV27	TRBD2	CASSSGTRDEQFF	TGTGCCAGCAGTTCCGGGACTAGAGATGAGCAGTTCTTC
NA	TRBJ2-7	TRBV7-2	NA	CASRSGVLSYEQYF	TGTGCCAGCAGGTCAGGGGTACTCTCCTACGAGCAGTACTTC
NA	TRBJ2-1	TRBV7-8	NA	CASSLGGTYNEQFF	TGTGCCAGCAGCTTAGGAGGGACCTACAATGAGCAGTTCTTC
few	TRBJ1-1	TRBV5-4	NA	CASSYSRRGTEAFF	TGTGCCAGCAGCTATTCCCGCAGGGGCACTGAAGCTTTCTTT
once	TRBJ2-5	TRBV4-1	TRBD2	CASSQAGLAEQETQYF	TGCGCCAGCAGCCAAGCAGGACTAGCGGAACAAGAGACCCAGTACTTC
NA	TRBJ2-7	TRBV28	NA	CASSGRDIITYEQYF	TGTGCCAGCAGTGGGAGGGACATCATAACCTACGAGCAGTACTTC
once	TRBJ1-1	TRBV5-4	TRBD1	CASSHRGADTEAFF	TGTGCCAGCAGCCACAGGGGGGCGGACACTGAAGCTTTCTTT
NA	TRBJ1-2	TRBV19	NA	CASSPRHHGYGYTF	TGTGCCAGTAGTCCACGACACCATGGCTATGGCTACACCTTC
NA	TRBJ2-3	TRBV4-2	TRBD1	CASSQVGQVSRTTDTQYF	TGTGCCAGCAGCCAAGTGGGACAGGTCTCGAGAACAACAGATACGCAGTATTTT
NA	TRBJ2-1	TRBV7-2	TRBD2	CASRTMGEREGPYNEQFF	TGTGCCAGCAGAACGATGGGGGAGAGGGAGGGCCCCTACAATGAGCAGTTCTTC
NA	TRBJ2-1	TRBV28	TRBD2	CASRQSGMGYNEQFF	TGTGCCAGCAGACAAAGCGGGATGGGCTACAATGAGCAGTTCTTC
once	TRBJ2-7	TRBV6-1	TRBD2	CASTGTISYEQYF	TGTGCCAGTACCGGGACTATCTCCTACGAGCAGTACTTC
NA	TRBJ2-7	TRBV5-1	TRBD2	CASSSWTSGTYEQYF	TGCGCCAGCAGTTCCTGGACTAGCGGGACCTACGAGCAGTACTTC
once	TRBJ2-2	TRBV4-2	TRBD2	CASSQDILAGISRKNTGELFF	TGTGCCAGCAGCCAAGATATCCTAGCGGGAATTAGTAGAAAGAACACCGGGGAGCTGTTTTTT
NA	TRBJ2-1	TRBV7-2	TRBD1	CASSSDRGDEQFF	TGTGCCAGCAGCTCGGACAGGGGGGATGAGCAGTTCTTC
NA	TRBJ2-1	TRBV20-1	NA	CSVISGNEQFF	TGCAGTGTTATAAGCGGGAATGAGCAGTTCTTC
few	TRBJ2-7	TRBV25-1	TRBD2	CASSPSGRHEQYF	TGTGCCAGCAGTCCTAGCGGGAGACACGAGCAGTACTTC
NA	TRBJ1-1	TRBV7-8	NA	CASSSPRNTEAFF	TGTGCCAGCAGCTCACCGAGGAACACTGAAGCTTTCTTT
NA	TRBJ2-3	TRBV30	TRBD2	CAWTSLAGFTDTQYF	TGTGCCTGGACTTCTCTAGCGGGGTTCACAGATACGCAGTATTTT
NA	TRBJ2-3	TRBV30	NA	CAWKEGLKDTQYF	TGTGCCTGGAAGGAGGGCCTGAAAGATACGCAGTATTTT
NA	TRBJ2-7	TRBV2	TRBD2	CATHSWTSESSYEQYF	TGTGCCACCCACTCTTGGACTAGCGAGAGCTCCTACGAGCAGTACTTC
NA	TRBJ1-1	TRBV7-9	NA	CASRTFDPGEAFF	TGTGCCAGCAGAACGTTCGACCCAGGTGAAGCTTTCTTT
NA	TRBJ2-7	TRBV18	TRBD2	CASQRRTSGTSYEQYF	TGTGCCAGCCAGCGCCGGACTAGCGGGACTTCCTACGAGCAGTACTTC
NA	TRBJ1-2	TRBV7-9	TRBD1	CASSLTGQGYTF	TGTGCCAGCAGCCTAACGGGACAGGGCTACACCTTC
NA	TRBJ1-1	TRBV19	TRBD1	CASSATGGGTEAFF	TGTGCCAGTAGTGCGACAGGGGGCGGCACTGAAGCTTTCTTT
NA	TRBJ1-2	TRBV4-1	TRBD1	CASSQDGDRGLYGYTF	TGCGCCAGCAGCCAAGATGGGGACAGGGGGCTCTATGGCTACACCTTC
NA	TRBJ2-1	TRBV15	TRBD2	CATSPRKAGGDEQFF	TGTGCCACCAGCCCCCGGAAGGCGGGGGGGGATGAGCAGTTCTTC
NA	TRBJ2-7	TRBV28	NA	CASSLISGRVSYEQYF	TGTGCCAGCAGTTTAATCTCCGGGCGGGTCTCCTACGAGCAGTACTTC
NA	TRBJ2-7	TRBV5-1	TRBD1	CASSSWDRADYEQYF	TGCGCCAGCAGCTCCTGGGACAGGGCCGACTACGAGCAGTACTTC
once	TRBJ1-1	TRBV10-3	TRBD1	CAISGTGGSPEAFF	TGTGCCATCAGTGGGACAGGAGGGAGCCCTGAAGCTTTCTTT
once	TRBJ1-4	TRBV6-4	TRBD1	CASSDSVWTGRATNEKLFF	TGTGCCAGCAGTGACTCGGTTTGGACAGGTCGAGCAACTAATGAAAAACTGTTTTTT
NA	TRBJ2-3	TRBV5-4	TRBD2	CASSWGLAGENTQYF	TGTGCCAGCAGCTGGGGACTAGCGGGAGAAAATACGCAGTATTTT
NA	TRBJ1-2	TRBV7-2	TRBD1	CASSFGQGEGVNYGYTF	TGTGCCAGCAGCTTTGGACAGGGAGAGGGCGTTAACTATGGCTACACCTTC
NA	TRBJ2-7	TRBV18	NA	CASSPPRNSSYEQYF	TGTGCCAGCTCACCTCCAAGAAATAGCTCCTACGAGCAGTACTTC
NA	TRBJ2-1	TRBV20-1	NA	CSASRYNEQFF	TGCAGTGCCTCCCGGTACAATGAGCAGTTCTTC
NA	TRBJ1-4	TRBV27	TRBD1	CASRTGTAATNEKLFF	TGTGCCAGCAGGACCGGGACAGCGGCAACTAATGAAAAACTGTTTTTT
NA	TRBJ2-4	TRBV12-5	NA	CASGLVSWGEVYIQYF	TGTGCTAGTGGTTTGGTGTCATGGGGGGAGGTGTACATTCAGTACTTC
NA	TRBJ2-1	TRBV25-1	TRBD2	CASSVPSGPYNEQFF	TGTGCCAGCAGTGTTCCTAGCGGACCTTACAATGAGCAGTTCTTC
NA	TRBJ2-2	TRBV11-2	TRBD2	CASSPTGGKNTGELFF	TGTGCCAGCAGCCCGACGGGGGGGAAGAACACCGGGGAGCTGTTTTTT
NA	TRBJ2-3	TRBV5-1	TRBD1	CASSLVRTGGHTDTQYF	TGCGCCAGCAGCTTGGTGAGGACAGGGGGCCACACAGATACGCAGTATTTT